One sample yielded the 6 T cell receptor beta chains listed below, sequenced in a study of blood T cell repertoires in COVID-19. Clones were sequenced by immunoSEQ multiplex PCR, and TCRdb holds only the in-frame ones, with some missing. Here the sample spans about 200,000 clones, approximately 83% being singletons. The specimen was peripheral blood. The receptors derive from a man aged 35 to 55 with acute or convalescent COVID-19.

CDR3 DNA sequence: TGTGCCAGCAGTCGCCGGACAGGTGGAGATACGCAGTATTTT. It translates to CASSRRTGGDTQYF. V and J are TRBV6-5 and TRBJ2-3, with 7 bases matching TRBD1. The CDR3 consists of 14 residues. The germline CDR1 and CDR2 sequences are MNHEY and SVGAGI. V lost 5 bases and J lost 5; bases outside the gene matches: 7.

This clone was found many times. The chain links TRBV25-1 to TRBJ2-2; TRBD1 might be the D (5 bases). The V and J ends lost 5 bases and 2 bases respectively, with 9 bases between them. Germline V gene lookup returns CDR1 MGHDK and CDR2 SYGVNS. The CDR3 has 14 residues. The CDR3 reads CASSPQANTGELFF. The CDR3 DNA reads TGTGCCAGCAGTCCACAGGCAAACACCGGGGAGCTGTTTTTT.

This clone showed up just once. Here the CDR3 DNA reads TGTGCCAGCAGCTTAGGGGGGGGGACAGGGAGAATTGATACGCAGTATTTT. Its translation: CASSLGGGTGRIDTQYF. The genes are TRBV7-2 and TRBJ2-3; TRBD1 aligns across 9 bases. CDR1 and CDR2 (germline): SGHTA, FQGNSA. The CDR3 totals 17 residues. The V gene end was trimmed by 1 base and the J gene end by 6 bases; junction bases not matched to a gene: 11.

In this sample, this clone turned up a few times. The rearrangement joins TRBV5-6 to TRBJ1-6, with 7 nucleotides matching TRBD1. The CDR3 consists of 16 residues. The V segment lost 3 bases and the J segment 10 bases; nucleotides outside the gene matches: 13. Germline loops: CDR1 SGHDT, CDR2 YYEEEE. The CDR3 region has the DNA TGTGCCAGCAGCTCATTGACAGGGCGGGGTGGATCACCCCTCCACTTT. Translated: CASSSLTGRGGSPLHF. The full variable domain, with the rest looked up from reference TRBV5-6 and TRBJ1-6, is DAGVTQSPTHLIKTRGQQVTLRCSPKSGHDTVSWYQQALGQGPQFIFQYYEEEERQRGNFPDRFSGHQFPNYSSELNVNALLLGDSALYLCASSSLTGRGGSPLHFGNGTRLTVT.

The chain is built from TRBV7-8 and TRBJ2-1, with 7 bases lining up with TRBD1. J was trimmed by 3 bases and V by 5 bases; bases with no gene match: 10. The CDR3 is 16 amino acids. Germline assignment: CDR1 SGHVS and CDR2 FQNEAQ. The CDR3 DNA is TGTGCCAGCAGCCAAAGCCGGGACAGCCTCTACAATGAGCAGTTCTTC. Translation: CASSQSRDSLYNEQFF.

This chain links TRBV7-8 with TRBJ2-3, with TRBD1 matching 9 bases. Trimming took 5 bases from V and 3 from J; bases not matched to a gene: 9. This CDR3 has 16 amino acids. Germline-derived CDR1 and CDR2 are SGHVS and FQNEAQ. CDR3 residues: CASSLNLGQGTDTQYF. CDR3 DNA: TGTGCCAGCAGCCTTAATCTAGGACAGGGGACAGATACGCAGTATTTT.